This TCR beta chain originates from a study of blood T cell repertoires in COVID-19 (dated by TCRdb to the early 2020s). Broadly, across the study: Samples from collaborators originated in the United States, Italy and Spain and spanned both the acute and convalescent phases of COVID-19. The material from the prospective study consisted of cDNA or gDNA derived from T cells, B-cell-depleted T cells, or PBMCs. The dataset comprised deeply sampled blood TCRbeta repertoires from subjects exposed to, actively infected with, or recovered from COVID-19. The repertoires were made available in a free public database intended to serve as a resource for research on the immune response to SARS-CoV-2. Samples came from the ongoing ImmuneRACE study (first 160 participants) plus 1,254 subjects from 6 global collaborators. The sample metadata nearly always contained a de-identified subject ID, COVID-19 status, age in years and sex. Where available, HLA class I and class II types were obtained from metadata supplied by the sample provider rather than from assay-based typing.

A remark on this clone: The antigen this receptor binds is unknown. There are no base qualities to consult, and no much larger clone falls within one base.

Study-level results and caveats: The quantity of clinical and demographic metadata differed by source and by participant and was supplied without curation.

Collaborating institutions collected whole blood in K2EDTA tubes following their own protocols. For TCRbeta analysis, collaborators shipped samples in one of three forms: frozen whole blood, isolated PBMCs, or DNA extracted from either of those sample types. TCRbeta CDR3 regions were amplified from genomic DNA using the immunoSEQ Assay, a bias-controlled multiplex PCR. In the paper's pipeline: Within the assay, amplification of reference gene primers was used to estimate how many nucleated cells each sample contained. To quantify the absolute abundance of each unique TCRbeta CDR3 rearrangement, sequence reads were collapsed and filtered. For each sample, productive Simpson clonality was calculated by taking the square root of Simpson's diversity index across productive rearrangements. What TCRdb holds here is the immuneACCESS table cut down to in-frame rearrangements. Part of the clones is not present; checked against another copy, under half of the missing clones reflect an unresolved V gene, and the others are unexplained. V and J calls plus clone size are reproduced from that table; the DNA served to infer D and trimming. The sample profile shows under 150,000 clones; approximately 87% of them were found once. In total, the top ten clones hold roughly 2.2% of the sample.

The germline V end is reduced by 6 bases and the J end by 15 bases; junction bases left unmatched: 10. Taken from the germline V gene, the CDR1 and CDR2 loops are MNHEY and SVGEGT. The CDR3 goes from the cysteine to the phenylalanine over 13 residues. The DNA shown is the 39-base CDR3, in frame from base 1. The sequenced material came from peripheral blood. This sequence uses TRBV6-2 or TRBV6-3 and TRBJ2-1; 11 middle bases align to TRBD1. The clonotype was recovered from a man between 65 and 85 years old with active COVID-19. The CDR3 region reads CASSPPRTGGSFF. The DNA sequence is given as TGTGCCAGCAGCCCACCTCGGACAGGGGGCTCGTTCTTC.